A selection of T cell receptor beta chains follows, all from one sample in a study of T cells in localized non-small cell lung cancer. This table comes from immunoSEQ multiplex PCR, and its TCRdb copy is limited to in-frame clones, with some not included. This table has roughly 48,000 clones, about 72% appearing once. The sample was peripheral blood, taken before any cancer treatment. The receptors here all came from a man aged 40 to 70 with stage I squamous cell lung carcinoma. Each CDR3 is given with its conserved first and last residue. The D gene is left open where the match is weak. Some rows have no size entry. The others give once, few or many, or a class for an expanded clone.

CASSLVADNEQFF,TGTGCCAGCAGCTTAGTTGCGGACAATGAGCAGTTCTTC,.,.,TRBJ2-1,TRBV11-3
CASSRHPDYQPQHF,TGTGCCAGCAGCCGCCATCCAGACTATCAGCCCCAGCATTTT,.,.,TRBJ1-5,TRBV7-6
CASSRTGIEQYF,TGTGCCAGCAGCCGCACAGGGATCGAGCAGTACTTC,.,.,TRBJ2-7,TRBV28
CSVEVGGGGDTQYF,TGCAGCGTTGAAGTCGGGGGCGGGGGAGATACGCAGTATTTT,.,.,TRBJ2-3,TRBV29-1
CASGRREDNYGYTF,TGTGCCAGCGGCCGCAGGGAAGATAACTATGGCTACACCTTC,.,.,TRBJ1-2,TRBV6-5
CASRRQGGLTGELFF,TGTGCCAGCAGGCGACAGGGGGGACTAACCGGGGAGCTGTTTTTT,.,TRBD1,TRBJ2-2,TRBV6-1
CASSFQGNTEAFF,TGTGCCAGCAGTTTTCAGGGTAACACTGAAGCTTTCTTT,.,.,TRBJ1-1,TRBV7-3
CASRALAGEVNEQFF,TGTGCCAGCAGAGCACTAGCGGGGGAGGTTAATGAGCAGTTCTTC,.,TRBD2,TRBJ2-1,TRBV4-2
CASSIDLRHPHLHF,TGTGCCAGTAGTATAGATCTGAGACACCCTCACCTCCACTTT,.,.,TRBJ1-6,TRBV19
CASSLFANEQFF,TGTGCCAGCAGCTTATTTGCGAATGAGCAGTTCTTC,.,.,TRBJ2-1,TRBV11-1
CASSLDRGSTGELFF,TGTGCCAGCAGCCTGGACAGGGGGAGCACCGGGGAGCTGTTTTTT,.,TRBD1,TRBJ2-2,TRBV2
CASSSPASQETQYF,TGTGCCAGCAGCTCGCCGGCGTCCCAAGAGACCCAGTACTTC,few,.,TRBJ2-5,TRBV7-8
CASSAISGQISNQPQHF,TGTGCCAGCAGCGCCATATCGGGACAAATTAGCAATCAGCCCCAGCATTTT,.,.,TRBJ1-5,TRBV27
CASRFGLGDGYTF,TGTGCCAGCCGTTTTGGGCTTGGGGACGGCTACACCTTC,.,.,TRBJ1-2,TRBV6-5
CASTFPARGTEAFF,TGTGCCAGCACCTTCCCGGCCCGGGGCACTGAAGCTTTCTTT,.,.,TRBJ1-1,TRBV28
CASSAVQRNDGYTF,TGTGCCAGCAGCGCCGTACAGCGAAACGATGGCTACACCTTC,.,.,TRBJ1-2,TRBV6-5
CATSPGQQETQYF,TGTGCCACCAGCCCGGGACAGCAAGAGACCCAGTACTTC,.,TRBD1,TRBJ2-5,TRBV15
CASTTFIGSAQETQYF,TGTGCCAGCACCACGTTTATAGGGAGTGCTCAAGAGACCCAGTACTTC,.,.,TRBJ2-5,TRBV5-6
CASTPAGVTDTQYF,TGTGCCAGCACCCCCGCGGGGGTCACAGATACGCAGTATTTT,.,TRBD2,TRBJ2-3,TRBV27
CATRVGGANVLTF,TGTGCCACCAGGGTAGGTGGGGCCAACGTCCTGACTTTC,.,.,TRBJ2-6,TRBV6-1
CASRVGLEAFF,TGTGCCAGTAGAGTGGGTCTGGAAGCTTTCTTT,.,.,TRBJ1-1,TRBV19
CASSRGRDRDEQYF,TGTGCCAGCAGCAGAGGACGGGACAGGGACGAGCAGTACTTC,.,TRBD1,TRBJ2-7,TRBV7-2